This T cell receptor beta chain emerged from a study of vaccination and CD4 T cells after COVID-19. General study findings and limits: 304 of 307 vaccine-specific clones from convalescent patients were spike mono-reactive.

The germline V gene encodes CDR1 LGHDT and CDR2 YNNKEL (reference sequence). Trimming removed 1 base at V and 4 bases at J, with 13 bases between. The CDR3 runs 15 residues. The treatment: roughly 11-day PBMC culture with coronavirus spike peptide pools or control peptides (ViraFEST assay). Cultured CD4+ T cells had their DNA profiled by the Oncomine TCR Beta short-read assay. From the PCR reads, TCRdb called clonotypes with MiXCR, one entry per CDR3 protein. The sample holds under 25,000 distinct CDR3 sequences, nearly 55% seen once. Regarding this clonotype: No antigen is known for it.

Sequenced input: CD4+ T cells from blood, cultured in vitro. J is TRBJ1-1 and V is TRBV3-1; unclear D gene. This TCR came from a human donor who had recovered from COVID-19. The CDR3 loop reads CASSQAPHRGTEAFF. The CDR3 region has the DNA TGTGCCAGCAGCCAAGCCCCGCACCGGGGCACTGAAGCTTTCTTT.